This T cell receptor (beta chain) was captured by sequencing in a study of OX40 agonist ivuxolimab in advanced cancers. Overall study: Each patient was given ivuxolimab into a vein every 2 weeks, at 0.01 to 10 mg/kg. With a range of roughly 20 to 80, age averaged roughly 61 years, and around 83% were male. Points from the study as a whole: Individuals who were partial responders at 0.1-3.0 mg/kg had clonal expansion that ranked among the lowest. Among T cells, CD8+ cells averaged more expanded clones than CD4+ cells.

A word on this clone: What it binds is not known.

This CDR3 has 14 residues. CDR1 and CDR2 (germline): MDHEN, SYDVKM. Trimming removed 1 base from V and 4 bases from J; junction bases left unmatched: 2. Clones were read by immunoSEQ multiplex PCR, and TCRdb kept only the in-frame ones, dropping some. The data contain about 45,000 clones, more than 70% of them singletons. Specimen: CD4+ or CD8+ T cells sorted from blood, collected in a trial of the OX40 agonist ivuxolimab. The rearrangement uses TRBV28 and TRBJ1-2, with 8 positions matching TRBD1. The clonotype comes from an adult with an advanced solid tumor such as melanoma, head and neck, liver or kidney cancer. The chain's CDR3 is CASSLLDRVYGYTF. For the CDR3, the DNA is TGTGCCAGCAGTTTATTGGACAGGGTCTATGGCTACACCTTC.